The table lists the clone carrying this TCR beta chain with a few counts. Its antigen is not known. TCRdb called the RACE reads again in MiXCR, with one record for every CDR3 protein. This sample carries approximately 340,000 distinct CDR3 sequences, under 8% of them seen once, and the ten largest clones take 8% to 9%. Germline-derived CDR1 and CDR2 are MNHEY and SMNVEV (reference sequence). There are 14 residues in the CDR3. With 5 bases clipped from V and 0 bases from J, the junction kept 0 bases outside the gene matches. The record originates from a study of human T cells and chemical hapten exposure. About the research overall: DPC at 2% was the sensitizing agent, placed on around 2 cm by around 2 cm of upper inner arm skin.

The time point was: patch test 1, 2 weeks after DPC sensitization. Treatment meaning: therapeutic diphenylcyclopropenone sensitization with weekly scalp DPC. The study extracted total RNA from unfractionated whole blood. Study conclusions and caveats: Sensitizing to DPC left TCRs with a frequency above 1 in 1000 unaltered.

The sequence came from a woman younger than 30 with alopecia areata. Some clones in this sample may be carry-over from other donors' samples. V usage is TRBV27 and J usage is TRBJ1-4; TRBD1 agrees at 7 bases. This specimen consisted of whole blood, obtained in connection with sensitization to the hapten diphenylcyclopropenone (DPC). The CDR3 DNA reads as TGTGCCAGCAGTGGACAGGCAACTAATGAAAAACTGTTTTTT. It codes for CASSGQATNEKLFF.